This TCR beta chain was recorded in a study of CD8+ T cells in alopecia areata (dated by TCRdb to 2016 to 2019). Background on the whole study: Treated patients were enrolled in an open-label pilot trial of oral tofacitinib, 5 to 10 mg twice daily, for moderate-to-severe alopecia areata. Patients stayed on tofacitinib for 6 to 18 months and then had 6 months of follow-up off drug so that delayed response and recurrence could be assessed. The study used high-throughput TCRbeta sequencing to examine T cell clonal expansion in alopecia areata, in both the C3H/HeJ mouse model and human patients. In humans, TCRbeta sequencing was performed on scalp tissue and on sorted CD4+ and CD8+ peripheral blood T cells from healthy controls and from patients with patchy or totalis/universalis alopecia areata. Biopsies were taken from tofacitinib-treated patients at baseline and again at 4 and 24 weeks into treatment, and several of those patients also had a later scalp biopsy. Scalp clonality was compared among normal scalp (n=4), patchy alopecia areata scalp (n=8), and alopecia totalis/universalis scalp (n=8). RNA came from the PAXgene miRNA kit for fixed scalp, the miRNeasy kit for PBMCs, and the RNeasy kit for mouse skin. immunoSEQ multiplex PCR using 35 Vbeta forward primers and 13 Jbeta reverse primers was used to amplify TCRbeta CDR3 regions.

The CDR3 sequence holds 13 residues, the cysteine and phenylalanine included. The DNA shown is the 39-base CDR3, in frame from base 1. CDR1 LNHNV and CDR2 YYDKDF are derived from the germline V gene (reference sequence). V and J lose 4 bases and 2 bases, and a span of 6 bases separates them. For this clone: The antigen it recognizes is unknown. No much larger clone exists at a distance of one base, and base qualities are not known.

The intended sense of this specimen's time point label: baseline before oral tofacitinib. Lesional scalp punch biopsies and peripheral blood were obtained from alopecia areata patients. After PBMCs were isolated by density centrifugation and stained for CD3, CD4 and CD8, a FACSAria was used to sort CD4+ and CD8+ T cells. Libraries were constructed by the immunoSEQ multiplex PCR assay. For TCR sequencing, RNA was extracted from every sample and reverse transcribed into cDNA to serve as template. SuperScript III was used for first-strand cDNA synthesis, primed with a 2:1 mix of oligo-dT and random hexamers. A synthetic immune receptor repertoire was used to assess amplification bias, and residual bias was removed computationally. The paper's data handling went like this. Raw reads were preprocessed to remove errors, and CDR3 was defined by IMGT conventions from the conserved cysteine to phenylalanine. Clonality was computed by normalizing Shannon entropy by log2 of the number of productive unique TCRs and subtracting the result from 1. Scalp TCRbeta sequences were cross-referenced with sorted blood CD4 and CD8 repertoires so that the CD4 or CD8 identity of scalp clones could be inferred. In TCRdb, the immuneACCESS table is reduced to in-frame sequences with V and J assigned. These tables do not hold every clone; where another copy was compared, an unresolved V gene accounts for under half, and the others remain unexplained. The DNA gave D and trimming, while V, J and clone size come from that table. The sample records about 190,000 clones, approximately 56% of which are singletons. The top ten hold roughly 14% of the sample.

The full study reports these points: Scalp TCR repertoire analysis is complicated because resident alphabeta T cells in normal human skin are also sequenced, whereas mouse skin is dominated by gammadelta T cells. Lesional scalp, especially in alopecia totalis/universalis, showed higher clonality and more expanded CD8+ clones than normal scalp, suggesting antigenic drive. Shared TCR sequences between patients were less evident than in mice, which may be partly attributable to HLA diversity in the patient population.

The sequence links TRBV15 to TRBJ2-1, with the D gene uncertain. Here the sequenced sample was CD4+ T cells sorted from blood, taken at week 0. The receptor was isolated from a human donor with alopecia areata. The DNA reads as follows: TGTGCCACCAGCATAAGGGCCTACAATGAGCAGTTCTTC. It encodes CATSIRAYNEQFF.